This TCR beta chain was recovered during a study of T-cell memory formation after mild COVID-19. Study-wide findings and caveats: CD8+ contracting clones occupied EMRA, while CD4+ ones occupied mainly CM and EM. In pre-infection memory, a portion of responding clones appeared, which suggested that cross-reactive memory joined.

In its sample, this clonotype was seen a few times. Its antigen remains unknown. TCR alpha and TCR beta cDNA libraries carrying sample barcodes and UMIs were produced by 5'RACE using constant-segment primers. Each CDR3 protein gets one entry after TCRdb re-called the 5' RACE reads with MiXCR. This sample has 500,000 to 550,000 distinct CDR3 sequences; approximately 20% occur once, and the top ten carry around an eighth. The CDR3 runs to 14 residues. V was clipped by 2 bases and J by 0 bases, with 7 bases between them. Germline lookup yields CDR1 KGHSH and CDR2 LQKENI. The V gene is TRBV18, the J gene TRBJ2-5; a possible D gene is TRBD1 (6 bases). Input material: PBMCs or a T cell subset sorted from them (not recorded which). This TCR was sampled from an adult woman who had mild COVID-19 (a few samples of this study predate the infection). Cell type and time point are not known. CDR3 sequence: CASSPRGNQETQYF. The CDR3 coding sequence is TGTGCCAGCTCACCAAGGGGGAACCAAGAGACCCAGTACTTC.